The present entry profiles one T cell receptor beta chain with its context. A v3.0 immunoSEQ assay was performed at survey level. TCRdb's copy holds only in-frame clones and misses some; the assay was immunoSEQ multiplex PCR. The table shows 30,000 or so clones, with 95% to 98% occurring only once. The sample comes from a study of long-term antiretroviral therapy in people with HIV. Among participants with HIV, every one received treatment in the United States. There were roughly 0.9-11 million cryopreserved PBMC in the samples before DNA extraction. The source of this sequence is a man aged 30 to 39 with HIV. This sample comprised unsorted PBMCs, obtained 7.6 years after starting antiretroviral therapy.

The CDR3 region has the DNA TGTGCCAGCAGCGGGACTGTTACTAGCACAGATACGCAGTATTTT. Translated: CASSGTVTSTDTQYF. This chain uses TRBV9 with TRBJ2-3; D possibly corresponds to TRBD2 (5 bases). CDR1 is SGDLS and CDR2 is YYNGEE in the germline V gene. V gave up 3 bases and J gave up 0 bases, with 11 bases separating them. The CDR3 is 15 amino acids.